The 16 T cell receptor beta chains below come from one sample, sequenced in a study of T cell responses to AZD1222 COVID-19 vaccine. Produced via immunoSEQ multiplex PCR; TCRdb's table is partial and in-frame only. The table includes about 120,000 clones, approximately 85% detected once. Sequenced material: peripheral blood, taken on day 0 of AZD1222 vaccination. The origin of the receptors is an adult in good health.

The chain employs TRBV19 and TRBJ2-7; a weak D match, TRBD1 (6 bases). The CDR3 loop spans 14 amino acids. CDR1 and CDR2 (germline): LNHDA, SQIVND (reference sequence). V was trimmed by 5 bases and J by 0 bases, leaving 11 bases between them. The CDR3 here is CASSSAGASYEQYF. CDR3 sequence (DNA): TGTGCCAGTAGTTCGGCAGGGGCCTCCTACGAGCAGTACTTC. The full variable domain, in which reference TRBV19 and TRBJ2-7 provide the parts outside the CDR3, is DGGITQSPKYLFRKEGQNVTLSCEQNLNHDAMYWYRQDPGQGLRLIYYSQIVNDFQKGDIAEGYSVSREKKESFPLTVTSAQKNPTAFYLCASSSAGASYEQYFGPGTRLTVT.

The chain carries TRBV5-6 and TRBJ2-3; unclear D gene. This CDR3 has 12 amino acids. V dropped 2 bases and J dropped 3 bases, with 4 bases sitting between them. The germline CDR1 and CDR2 sequences are SGHDT and YYEEEE. CDR3 protein: CASSFLTDTQYF. The CDR3 coding sequence is TGTGCCAGCAGCTTTTTAACAGATACGCAGTATTTT.

This clone was detected only a few times. One end of the junction is discordant with germline, which a read error may explain. The V call is TRBV6-1, the J call TRBJ1-1, with D possibly being TRBD1 (5 bases). The V gene's germline CDR1 is MNHNS and CDR2 SASEGT. This CDR3 has 10 residues. CDR3 sequence: CASSEGGWVW. DNA for the CDR3: TGTGCCAGCAGTGAAGGGGGGTGGGTTTGG.

The chain joins TRBV5-1 to TRBJ1-4; D unresolved. CDR3 length: 12 residues. CDR1 is SGHRS and CDR2 is YFSETQ in the germline V gene. V lost 4 bases to trimming and J lost 10 bases, with 11 bases between them. DNA of the CDR3: TGCGCCAGCAGCGTGGACGGTTTAAAACTGTTTTTT. Protein product: CASSVDGLKLFF.

This chain uses TRBV4-3 with TRBJ2-2; D may match TRBD1 or TRBD2 (6 bases each). The CDR3 is 18 residues long. Germline assignment: CDR1 LGHNA and CDR2 YSLEER. V lost 0 bases to trimming and J lost 7 bases, with 21 bases between them. The CDR3 reads CASSQDVGGREDDGELFF. For the CDR3, the DNA is TGCGCCAGCAGCCAAGATGTAGGGGGGCGTGAAGATGACGGGGAGCTGTTTTTT.

The chain uses TRBV7-8 and TRBJ2-7, with D hard to call. The length of the CDR3 is 13 residues. The germline V and J ends were trimmed by 5 bases and 2 bases, with 10 bases remaining between them. The germline CDR1 and CDR2 sequences are SGHVS and FQNEAQ. The CDR3 coding sequence is TGTGCCAGCAGCCCCCGGCGAGCCTACGAGCAGTACTTC. This sequence encodes CASSPRRAYEQYF.

The CDR3 loop is CASSKQGNEQYF. The CDR3 coding sequence is TGTGCCAGTAGTAAACAGGGCAACGAGCAGTACTTC. This chain uses TRBV19 with TRBJ2-7; D is perhaps TRBD1 (6 bases). Per germline, CDR1 LNHDA and CDR2 SQIVND (reference sequence). V lost 4 bases and J 5 bases, leaving 9 bases between the germline ends. CDR3 length: 12 residues. The full variable domain, with the rest looked up from reference TRBV19 and TRBJ2-7, is DGGITQSPKYLFRKEGQNVTLSCEQNLNHDAMYWYRQDPGQGLRLIYYSQIVNDFQKGDIAEGYSVSREKKESFPLTVTSAQKNPTAFYLCASSKQGNEQYFGPGTRLTVT.

The chain links TRBV5-4 to TRBJ1-2; D may be TRBD1 (5 bases). Germline CDR1 reads SGHNT; CDR2 reads YYREEE (reference sequence). With 0 bases removed from V and 2 bases from J, the gap between germline ends came to 8 bases. This CDR3 has 14 amino acids. The CDR3, as DNA: TGTGCCAGCAGCTTGGACAGGCTGAACTATGGCTACACCTTC. Residues: CASSLDRLNYGYTF.

The V call is TRBV4-3, the J call TRBJ1-4; D uncertain. Germline loops: CDR1 LGHNA, CDR2 YSLEER. CDR3 length equals 15 residues. Trimming took 4 bases from V and 6 from J, leaving 15 bases between them. The CDR3 spells CASSRQQGLDEKLFF. The CDR3 coding sequence is TGCGCCAGCAGCCGCCAACAAGGTTTGGATGAAAAACTGTTTTTT.

The chain has TRBV27 and TRBJ1-6, with 7 bases fitting TRBD1. V shed 6 bases and J 10 bases; nucleotides not matched to a gene: 9. Germline V gene data show CDR1 as MNHEY and CDR2 as SMNVEV (reference sequence). This CDR3 comprises 14 residues. CDR3 in DNA: TGTGCCAGCAGAACCGGGACAGCTTCATCACCCCTCCACTTT. Amino acids: CASRTGTASSPLHF.

The chain links TRBV5-1 to TRBJ2-7; D call uncertain. The CDR3 loop spans 13 amino acids. Trimming removed 3 bases at V and 5 bases at J, with 12 bases between. Germline CDR1 and CDR2: SGHRS and YFSETQ. This chain's CDR3 is CASSSGLRDEQYF. The CDR3 DNA reads as TGCGCCAGCAGCTCGGGTCTCCGGGACGAGCAGTACTTC. The variable domain in full, completed from reference TRBV5-1 and TRBJ2-7, reads KAGVTQTPRYLIKTRGQQVTLSCSPISGHRSVSWYQQTPGQGLQFLFEYFSETQRNKGNFPGRFSGRQFSNSRSEMNVSTLELGDSALYLCASSSGLRDEQYFGPGTRLTVT.

As for this clone: The same CDR3 can be traced to other DNA sequences in this sample. The CDR3 sequence: CASSPGTGDSPLHF. The DNA for the CDR3 is TGTGCCAGCAGCCCAGGGACAGGAGATTCACCCCTCCACTTT. The chain couples TRBV25-1 to TRBJ1-6, with 8 bases identical to TRBD1. The junction had 6 bases not matched to a gene; V was cut back by 6 bases and J by 8 bases. The length of the CDR3 is 14 residues. The germline V gene encodes CDR1 MGHDK and CDR2 SYGVNS.

The rearrangement joins TRBV7-9 to TRBJ2-5, with 12 bases aligning to TRBD1. With 2 bases clipped from V and 3 bases from J, the junction kept 4 bases outside the gene matches. CDR3 length: 16 amino acids. The germline V gene encodes CDR1 SEHNR and CDR2 FQNEAQ (reference sequence). CDR3 coding DNA: TGTGCCAGCAGCTTATTGGGACAGGGGGCGGAAGAGACCCAGTACTTC. Its protein product is CASSLLGQGAEETQYF.

J is TRBJ2-7 and V is TRBV11-3; a possible D gene is TRBD2 (5 bases). Germline CDR1 SGHNT, CDR2 YENEEA. The CDR3 runs 11 residues. Trimming left V 5 bases short and J 7 bases short, with 9 bases between. The CDR3 sequence is CASSPGGEQYF. In nucleotides, the CDR3 is TGTGCCAGCAGCCCTGGAGGTGAGCAGTACTTC.

This clone appeared a single time. The chain joins TRBV7-3 to TRBJ1-5; no definite D call. V was clipped by 2 bases and J by 9 bases, with 11 bases between them. Germline values: CDR1 SGHTA, CDR2 FQGTGA. The length of the CDR3 is 13 residues. The DNA for the CDR3 is TGTGCCAGCAGCTTAGAGGCTCGGGCGCCCCAGCATTTT. It translates to CASSLEARAPQHF. The complete variable domain, with remaining parts taken from reference TRBV7-3 and TRBJ1-5, reads GAGVSQTPSNKVTEKGKYVELRCDPISGHTALYWYRQSLGQGPEFLIYFQGTGAADDSGLPNDRFFAVRPEGSVSTLKIQRTERGDSAVYLCASSLEARAPQHFGDGTRLSIL.

The chain couples TRBV5-3 to TRBJ1-1; D remains ambiguous. TRBV5-3 is designated an ORF whose function remains uncertain. CDR3 length equals 11 residues. Trimming left V 6 bases short and J 10 bases short, with 13 bases between. CDR3 sequence: CARTVRRAAFF. DNA of the CDR3: TGTGCCAGAACCGTACGAAGAGCAGCTTTCTTT.